These 25 T cell receptor beta chains originate from one sample sequenced in a study of T cells after yellow fever vaccination. TCRdb reprocessed the 5' RACE reads with MiXCR, giving one entry per CDR3 protein. Of approximately 510,000 distinct CDR3 sequences listed, about a fifth are singletons. The sequences come from PBMCs, collected roughly 20 days after the first yellow fever vaccination. These receptors originate from a man aged 18 to 30 who received the YFV17D yellow fever vaccine.

The chain combines TRBV7-8 with TRBJ2-5, with a weak D call TRBD1 (6 bases). V was pared by 4 bases and J by 2 bases, with 11 bases between. Germline loops: CDR1 SGHVS, CDR2 FQNEAQ. The CDR3 runs to 14 residues. The DNA for the CDR3 is TGTGCCAGCAGCTCAGATACAGGGCAAGAGACCCAGTACTTC. Translating it yields CASSSDTGQETQYF.

The rearrangement joins TRBV7-2 to TRBJ1-5, with D uncertain. Trimming cost V 5 bases and J 5 bases, with 10 bases left between them. The length of the CDR3 is 13 residues. Germline assignment: CDR1 SGHTA and CDR2 FQGNSA. This chain's CDR3 is CASSLQADQPQHF. The CDR3 DNA follows: TGTGCCAGCAGCCTCCAGGCAGATCAGCCCCAGCATTTT.

This clonotype was counted a few times. This chain joins TRBV4-3 and TRBJ2-5; 11 bases agree with TRBD1. After removal of 0 bases from V and 7 bases from J, the junction contained 7 bases not matched to a gene. The germline V gene encodes CDR1 LGHNA and CDR2 YSLEER. The CDR3 is made up of 16 amino acids. As DNA, the CDR3 is TGCGCCAGCAGCCAAGAGTGGACAGGGGGCAGGGGGACCCAGTACTTC. It translates to CASSQEWTGGRGTQYF.

This chain connects TRBV4-2 to TRBJ2-3; TRBD2 matches at 13 bases. The CDR3 has 16 amino acids. J lost 4 bases, V lost 2 bases, and 3 bases had no gene match. The V gene's germline CDR1 is LGHNA and CDR2 YNFKEQ. DNA of the CDR3: TGTGCCAGCAGCCAACAACTAGCGGGGGGGGCAGATACGCAGTATTTT. This encodes CASSQQLAGGADTQYF.

The V and J genes are TRBV7-9 and TRBJ1-1; D possibly corresponds to TRBD1 (5 bases). V lost 1 base and J lost 4, with 13 bases in between. The CDR3 is 15 amino acids. Germline CDR1 reads SEHNR; CDR2 reads FQNEAQ (reference sequence). CDR3 sequence (DNA): TGTGCCAGCAGCTTAGGTATTTTGGGGGGCACTGAAGCTTTCTTT. Amino acids: CASSLGILGGTEAFF.

This clonotype was seen a handful of times. The chain recombines TRBV10-2 with TRBJ2-7, with a possible D match to TRBD1 (6 bases). Germline loops: CDR1 WSHSY, CDR2 SAAADI. The CDR3 has 13 amino acids. V lost 6 bases and J 1 base, leaving 10 bases between the germline ends. CDR3 sequence: CASRQGRSYEQYV. CDR3 sequence (DNA): TGCGCCAGCAGGCAGGGGAGATCCTACGAGCAGTACGTC.

The CDR3 spells CASSQGTRAKNIQYF. DNA of the CDR3: TGTGCCAGCAGCCAAGGGACCCGCGCCAAAAACATTCAGTACTTC. This chain uses TRBV7-9 with TRBJ2-4; D possibly matches TRBD1 or TRBD2 (5 bases each). Trimming shortened V by 5 bases and J by 1 base, and 12 bases separated the two germline ends. Germline assignment: CDR1 SEHNR and CDR2 FQNEAQ (reference sequence). The CDR3 contains 15 residues.

This chain joins TRBV20-1 and TRBJ2-3; the D call may be TRBD1 or TRBD2 (5 bases each). V was cut by 5 bases and J by 3 bases, with 15 bases left in between. From germline, CDR1 is DFQATT and CDR2 SNEGSKA (reference sequence). This CDR3 has 14 residues. The CDR3 region has the DNA TGCAGTGCTGGGCCAGGGAGAGGGACAGATACGCAGTATTTT. Its protein product is CSAGPGRGTDTQYF.

The chain has TRBV6-5 and TRBJ2-6; 10 bases are a match to TRBD1. After removal of 2 bases from V and 0 bases from J, the junction contained 4 bases not matched to a gene. Germline V gene data show CDR1 as MNHEY and CDR2 as SVGAGI. The CDR3 contains 18 residues. For the CDR3, the DNA is TGTGCCAGCAGTTACACGGGACAGGGGCGCTCTGGGGCCAACGTCCTGACTTTC. Translation: CASSYTGQGRSGANVLTF.

The chain carries TRBV9 and TRBJ1-6; D gene unclear. This CDR3 is 14 amino acids long. V lost 4 bases to trimming and J lost 2 bases, with 7 bases between them. Looked up from germline, CDR1 is SGDLS and CDR2 is YYNGEE. The DNA of the CDR3 is TGTGCCAGCAGCCCTCAGGCCTATAATTCACCCCTCCACTTT. It translates to CASSPQAYNSPLHF.

This clonotype came up a few times. This rearrangement joins TRBV20-1 to TRBJ2-2, with 8 bases matching TRBD2. The germline gives CDR1 DFQATT, CDR2 SNEGSKA (reference sequence). The junction had 13 bases not matched to a gene; V was cut back by 0 bases and J by 7 bases. This CDR3 contains 17 residues. The CDR3, as DNA: TGCAGTGCTAGAGATACCCCTGGGCGGGGGGTATACGGGGAGCTGTTTTTT. This sequence encodes CSARDTPGRGVYGELFF.

The chain has TRBV12-3 or TRBV12-4 and TRBJ1-1; D unresolved. The CDR3 runs 15 residues. The germline V and J ends were trimmed by 6 bases and 3 bases, with 17 bases remaining between them. As DNA, the CDR3 is TGTGCCAGCAGCCAAAGAGCAAAACGGGACACTGAAGCTTTCTTT. It is translated as CASSQRAKRDTEAFF.

In the case of this clonotype: Relative to the germline gene, one junction end is altered; a read error may explain this. V gene TRBV5-6 combines with J gene TRBJ1-6, with a possible D match to TRBD1 (6 bases). CDR3 length: 17 amino acids. Germline CDR1 reads SGHDT; CDR2 reads YYEEEE. Here the CDR3 DNA reads TGTGCCATCAGCCTCGGGCTCGGGGGGCGTCTTGTCTCACCCCTCCACTTT. It codes for CAISLGLGGRLVSPLHF.

In this sample, this clonotype turned up a few times. This chain links TRBV7-9 with TRBJ1-1; D perhaps matches TRBD1 (6 bases). The V gene's germline CDR1 is SEHNR and CDR2 FQNEAQ (reference sequence). This CDR3 has 12 amino acids. V was shortened by 7 bases and J by 7 bases, with 13 bases between the two germline ends. CDR3 nucleotide sequence: TGTGCCAGCACCCACGGGACAAGTGAAGCTTTCTTT. As protein: CASTHGTSEAFF. Drawing the rest from reference TRBV7-9 and TRBJ1-1, the complete variable domain is DTGVSQNPRHKITKRGQNVTFRCDPISEHNRLYWYRQTLGQGPEFLTYFQNEAQLEKSRLLSDRFSAERPKGSFSTLEIQRTEQGDSAMYLCASTHGTSEAFFGQGTRLTVV.

The chain is built from TRBV5-1 and TRBJ2-5; D remains unclear. The germline V gene encodes CDR1 SGHRS and CDR2 YFSETQ. The CDR3 runs to 14 residues. V lost 0 bases, J lost 4 bases, and 10 bases lay in between. The chain's CDR3 is CASSLDRQSETQYF. For the CDR3, the DNA is TGCGCCAGCAGCTTGGATCGCCAGTCAGAGACCCAGTACTTC.

The chain has TRBV20-1 and TRBJ1-2, with TRBD1 identical over 7 bases. The germline CDR1 and CDR2 sequences are DFQATT and SNEGSKA (reference sequence). The CDR3 is made up of 17 amino acids. Unmatched junction bases numbered 13, after V lost 3 bases and J lost 0 bases. The CDR3 protein is CSARGTGTEPTNYGYTF. As DNA, the CDR3 is TGCAGTGCTAGGGGTACTGGGACAGAACCAACTAACTATGGCTACACCTTC.

The chain links TRBV24-1 to TRBJ2-3; perhaps TRBD1 as D (6 bases). From germline, CDR1 is KGHDR and CDR2 SFDVKD. The CDR3 has 15 residues. Deletions cut 0 bases from V and 2 bases from J, with 8 bases between. The CDR3 nucleotides read TGTGCCACCAGTGATTTGCAGGGGTACACAGATACGCAGTATTTT. Residues: CATSDLQGYTDTQYF.

The chain links TRBV7-8 to TRBJ1-2, with a weak D call TRBD1 (6 bases). Trimming took off 2 bases at V and 2 bases at J, with 18 bases between the two ends. Germline loops: CDR1 SGHVS, CDR2 FQNEAQ. This CDR3 contains 17 residues. The CDR3 region has the DNA TGTGCCAGCAGCTTAAAGCAAGGGGGGGCGCAAAACTATGGCTACACCTTC. Its protein product is CASSLKQGGAQNYGYTF.

CDR3 loop: CSASGFSGNTIYF. In nucleotides, the CDR3 is TGCAGTGCTAGCGGGTTTTCTGGAAACACCATATATTTT. The rearrangement uses TRBV20-1 and TRBJ1-3, with D unclear. This CDR3 region has 13 residues. Germline CDR1 DFQATT, CDR2 SNEGSKA (reference sequence). The germline V and J ends were trimmed by 3 bases and 1 base, with 7 bases remaining between them.

This clonotype was seen a few times. The V and J genes are TRBV15 and TRBJ2-1; no firm D call. CDR3 size: 14 residues. Germline assignment: CDR1 LNHNV and CDR2 YYDKDF (reference sequence). V lost 0 bases and J 10 bases, leaving 13 bases between the germline ends. CDR3 DNA sequence: TGTGCCACCAGCAGAGATGGTCAACCTCGAGAGCAGTTCTTC. This encodes CATSRDGQPREQFF.

The chain employs TRBV4-2 and TRBJ1-6; a possible D gene is TRBD1 (6 bases). The CDR3 extends over 16 amino acids. Trimming stripped 3 bases from V and 6 bases from J, with 15 bases between. In germline, CDR1 is LGHNA, CDR2 YNFKEQ. The chain's CDR3 is CASSQRRQGRNSPLHF. The CDR3 DNA follows: TGTGCCAGCAGCCAGCGGAGGCAGGGGCGTAATTCACCCCTCCACTTT.

This clonotype has more than one count but fewer than ten. This sequence joins TRBV7-2 and TRBJ2-7; no clear D gene. V lost 5 bases, J lost 5 bases, and 10 bases lay in between. Germline values: CDR1 SGHTA, CDR2 FQGNSA. This CDR3 is 12 amino acids long. Here the CDR3 reads CASSRSKHEQYF. The CDR3 region has the DNA TGTGCCAGCAGCAGAAGTAAGCACGAGCAGTACTTC.

By frequency in the sample, this clonotype is medium-sized. The chain links TRBV11-2 to TRBJ1-2; 7 bases are shared with TRBD1. Germline CDR1 and CDR2: SGHAT and FQNNGV. The V segment lost 5 bases and the J segment 3 bases; nucleotides outside the gene matches: 3. The CDR3 runs to 13 residues. CDR3 sequence: CASSPGQDYGYTF. As DNA, the CDR3 is TGTGCCAGCAGCCCTGGACAGGACTATGGCTACACCTTC.

The chain uses TRBV20-1 and TRBJ2-3, with D possibly called TRBD1 or TRBD2 (6 bases each). Per germline, CDR1 DFQATT and CDR2 SNEGSKA (reference sequence). The CDR3 runs to 12 residues. Trimming cost V 7 bases and J 4 bases, with 12 bases left between them. The CDR3 bases are TGCAGTGTTGGGGGGCCGGCAGATACGCAGTATTTT. Its translation is CSVGGPADTQYF.

This chain links TRBV5-1 with TRBJ1-2; perhaps TRBD1 as D (6 bases). The V end was cut by 0 bases, the J end by 8 bases, with 17 bases between. Germline values: CDR1 SGHRS, CDR2 YFSETQ. The CDR3 consists of 15 residues. The CDR3 protein is CASSLGDTRGDGYTF. The CDR3 coding sequence is TGCGCCAGCAGCTTGGGGGACACCCGAGGGGACGGCTACACCTTC.